This T cell receptor beta chain comes out of a study of regulatory T cells in long-lasting Graves disease. Construction of the TCR beta libraries employed iRepertoire HTBI primers in conjunction with Arm-PCR of CDR3 regions. TCRdb reanalysed the multiplex PCR reads using MiXCR and keeps one entry per CDR3 protein. The profile shows hundreds of thousands of distinct CDR3 sequences, approximately 16% of them singletons. The study's findings and limits: Persistent disease showed a preference for TRBV28, TRBJ1-2 and TRBJ2-5.

CDR1 and CDR2 (germline): KGHDR, SFDVKD. V was clipped by 4 bases and J by 4 bases; unmatched bases: 6. CDR3 size: 15 residues. The time point is: newly diagnosed GD, antithyroid drugs for less than 3 months. Extracted RNA from PBMCs served as the source of the TCR library. About this clonotype itself: What it recognizes is unknown.

These same data were also listed under a study on T cells in Graves' hyperthyroidism and ophthalmopathy. According to that study: The definition of stable Graves' hyperthyroidism was no ophthalmopathy progression within 18 months. The HTBI primer set was used in a first-round RT-PCR of the TCR CDR3. Separation of ophthalmopathy from stable hyperthyroidism was achieved by a 13 V-J model.

Material: peripheral blood mononuclear cells (PBMCs), obtained at new diagnosis, from a patient treated with antithyroid drugs. J is TRBJ1-2 and V is TRBV24-1, with TRBD1 matching 9 bases. This receptor was taken from a man aged 18 to 29 with Graves disease. For the CDR3, the DNA is TGTGCCACCAGTGACCCTGGACAGGGGACCTATGGCTACACCTTC. The encoded protein is CATSDPGQGTYGYTF.